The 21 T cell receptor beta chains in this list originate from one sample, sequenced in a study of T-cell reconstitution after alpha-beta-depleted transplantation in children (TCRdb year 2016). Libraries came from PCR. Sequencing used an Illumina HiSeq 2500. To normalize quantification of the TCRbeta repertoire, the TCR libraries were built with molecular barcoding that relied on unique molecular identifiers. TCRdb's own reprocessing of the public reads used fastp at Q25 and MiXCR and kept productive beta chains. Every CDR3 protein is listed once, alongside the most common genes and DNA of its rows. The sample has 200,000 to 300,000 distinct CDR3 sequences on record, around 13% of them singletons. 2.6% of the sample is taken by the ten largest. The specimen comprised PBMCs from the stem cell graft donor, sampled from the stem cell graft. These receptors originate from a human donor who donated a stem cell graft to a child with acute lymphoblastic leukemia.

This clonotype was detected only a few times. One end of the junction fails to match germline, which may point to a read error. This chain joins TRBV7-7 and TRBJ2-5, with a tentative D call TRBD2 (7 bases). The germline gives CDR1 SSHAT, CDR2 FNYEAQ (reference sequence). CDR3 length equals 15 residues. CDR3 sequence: CASSLVLGGAKTQYF. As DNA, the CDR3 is TGTGCTAGCAGCTTAGTGTTAGGGGGGGCGAAGACCCAGTACTTC.

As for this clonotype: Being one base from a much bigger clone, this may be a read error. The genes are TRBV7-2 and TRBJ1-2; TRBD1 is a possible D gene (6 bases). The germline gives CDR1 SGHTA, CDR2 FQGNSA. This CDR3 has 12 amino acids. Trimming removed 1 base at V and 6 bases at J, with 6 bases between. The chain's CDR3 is CASSLDRDGYTF. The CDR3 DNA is TGTGCCAGCAGCTTAGACAGGGATGGCTACACCTTC.

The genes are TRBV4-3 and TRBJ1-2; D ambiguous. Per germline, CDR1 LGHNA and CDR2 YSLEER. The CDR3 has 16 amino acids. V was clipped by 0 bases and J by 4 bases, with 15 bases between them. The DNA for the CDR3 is TGCGCCAGCAGCCAAGATTCGGCGGCCGCGGGCTATGGCTACACCTTC. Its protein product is CASSQDSAAAGYGYTF.

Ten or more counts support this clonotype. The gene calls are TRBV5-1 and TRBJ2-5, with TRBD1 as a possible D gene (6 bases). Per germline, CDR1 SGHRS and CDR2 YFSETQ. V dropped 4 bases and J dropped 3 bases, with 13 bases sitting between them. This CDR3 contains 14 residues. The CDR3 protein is CASSVLRDKETQYF. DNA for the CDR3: TGCGCCAGCAGCGTCCTTCGGGACAAAGAGACCCAGTACTTC.

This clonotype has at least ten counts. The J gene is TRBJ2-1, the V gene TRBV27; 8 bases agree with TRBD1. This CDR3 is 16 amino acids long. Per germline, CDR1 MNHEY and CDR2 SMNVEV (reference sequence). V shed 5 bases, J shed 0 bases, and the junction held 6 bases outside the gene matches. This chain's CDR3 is CASSPGGRFSYNEQFF. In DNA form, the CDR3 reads TGTGCCAGCAGTCCAGGGGGCCGTTTCTCCTACAATGAGCAGTTCTTC.

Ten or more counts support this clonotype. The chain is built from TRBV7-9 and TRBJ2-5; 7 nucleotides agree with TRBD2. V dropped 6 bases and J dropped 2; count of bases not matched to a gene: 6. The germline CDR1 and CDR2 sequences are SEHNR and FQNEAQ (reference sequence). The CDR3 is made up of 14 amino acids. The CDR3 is CASSPSGWQETQYF. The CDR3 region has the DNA TGTGCCAGCAGTCCTAGCGGTTGGCAAGAGACCCAGTACTTC.

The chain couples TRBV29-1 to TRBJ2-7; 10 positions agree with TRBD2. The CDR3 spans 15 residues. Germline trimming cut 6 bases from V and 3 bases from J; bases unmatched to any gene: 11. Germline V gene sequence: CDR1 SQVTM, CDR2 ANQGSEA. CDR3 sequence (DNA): TGCAGCGTGGGCGCGCCTAGCGGGAGTGGCTACGAGCAGTACTTC. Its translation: CSVGAPSGSGYEQYF.

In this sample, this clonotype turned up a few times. The CDR3 DNA reads as TGTGCCAGCAGCCCGAGGGCAGGGAGGAAGACCCAGTACTTC. Translated: CASSPRAGRKTQYF. This chain uses TRBV11-1 with TRBJ2-5; D is perhaps TRBD2 (6 bases). This CDR3 spans 14 amino acids. V lost 5 bases, J lost 6 bases, and 16 bases lay in between. Germline V gene data show CDR1 as SGHAT and CDR2 as FQDESV (reference sequence).

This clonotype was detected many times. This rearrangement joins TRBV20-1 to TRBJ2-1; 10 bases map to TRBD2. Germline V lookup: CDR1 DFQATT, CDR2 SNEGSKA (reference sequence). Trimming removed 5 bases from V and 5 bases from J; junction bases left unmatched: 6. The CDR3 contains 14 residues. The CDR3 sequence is CSAGGLAADNEQFF. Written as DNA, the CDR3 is TGCAGTGCTGGCGGACTAGCGGCCGACAATGAGCAGTTCTTC.

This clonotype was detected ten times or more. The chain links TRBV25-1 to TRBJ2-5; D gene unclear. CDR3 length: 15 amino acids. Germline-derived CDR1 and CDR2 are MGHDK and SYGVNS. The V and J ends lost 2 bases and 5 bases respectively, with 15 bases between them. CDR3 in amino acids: CASSEPSRPVETQYF. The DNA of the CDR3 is TGTGCCAGCAGTGAACCCAGCAGGCCGGTGGAGACCCAGTACTTC.

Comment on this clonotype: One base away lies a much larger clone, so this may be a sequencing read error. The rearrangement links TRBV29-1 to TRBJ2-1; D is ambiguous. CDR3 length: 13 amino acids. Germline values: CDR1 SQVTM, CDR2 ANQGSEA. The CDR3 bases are TGCAGCGTTGAAGACGCTAGGCGTCATGACCAGTTCTTC. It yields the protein CSVEDARRHDQFF.

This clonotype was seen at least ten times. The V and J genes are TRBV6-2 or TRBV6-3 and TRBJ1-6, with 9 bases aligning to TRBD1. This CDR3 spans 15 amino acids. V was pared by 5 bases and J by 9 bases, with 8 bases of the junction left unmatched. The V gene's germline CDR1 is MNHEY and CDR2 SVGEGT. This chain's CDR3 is CASSDRDRARSPLHF. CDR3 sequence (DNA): TGTGCCAGCAGTGACCGGGACAGGGCACGTTCACCCCTCCACTTT.

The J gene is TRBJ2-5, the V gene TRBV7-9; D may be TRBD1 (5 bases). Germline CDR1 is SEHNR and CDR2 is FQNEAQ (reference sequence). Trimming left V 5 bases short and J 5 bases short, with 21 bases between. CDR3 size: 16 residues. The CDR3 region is CASSTTTTRDRETQYF. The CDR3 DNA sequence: TGTGCCAGCAGCACCACCACCACCAGGGATCGGGAGACCCAGTACTTC.

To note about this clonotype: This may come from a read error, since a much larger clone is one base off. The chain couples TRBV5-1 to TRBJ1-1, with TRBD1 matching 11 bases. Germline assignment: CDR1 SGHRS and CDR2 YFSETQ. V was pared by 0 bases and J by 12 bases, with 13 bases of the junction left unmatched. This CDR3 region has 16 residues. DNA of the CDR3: TGCGCCAGCAGCTTGGATTTCTGGACAGGGGGCTCCGAAACTTTCTTT. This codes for CASSLDFWTGGSETFF.

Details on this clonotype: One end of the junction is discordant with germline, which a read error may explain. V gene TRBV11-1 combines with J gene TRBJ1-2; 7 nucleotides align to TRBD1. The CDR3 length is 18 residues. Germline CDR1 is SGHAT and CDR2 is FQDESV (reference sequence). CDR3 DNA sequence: TGTGCCAGCAGCTTAGCGCTCACGCTTCAGGGGGTAGGAGATGGCGACACCTTC. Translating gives CASSLALTLQGVGDGDTF.

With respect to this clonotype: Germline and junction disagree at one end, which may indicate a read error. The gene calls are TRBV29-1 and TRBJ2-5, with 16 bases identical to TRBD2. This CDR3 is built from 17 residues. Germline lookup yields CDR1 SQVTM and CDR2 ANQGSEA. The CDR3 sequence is CSVEGPGLAGGGETQYF. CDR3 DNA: TGCAGCGTCGAAGGTCCGGGACTAGCGGGAGGGGGGGAGACCCAGTACTTC. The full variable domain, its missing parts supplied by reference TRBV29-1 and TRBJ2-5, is SAVISQKPSRDICQRGTSLTIQCQVDSQVTMMFWYRQQPGQSLTLIATANQGSEATYESGFVIDKFPISRPNLTFSTLTVSNMSPEDSSIYLCSVEGPGLAGGGETQYFGPGTRLLVL.

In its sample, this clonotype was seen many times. The CDR3 DNA is TGTGCCAGTACCACCAGATATGGGACAGTTTGGATGAACACTGAAGCTTTCTTT. Translating it yields CASTTRYGTVWMNTEAFF. V gene TRBV19 combines with J gene TRBJ1-1; the match to TRBD1 covers 7 bases. Unmatched junction bases numbered 17, after V lost 7 bases and J lost 0 bases. The CDR3 loop spans 18 amino acids. Per germline, CDR1 LNHDA and CDR2 SQIVND (reference sequence).

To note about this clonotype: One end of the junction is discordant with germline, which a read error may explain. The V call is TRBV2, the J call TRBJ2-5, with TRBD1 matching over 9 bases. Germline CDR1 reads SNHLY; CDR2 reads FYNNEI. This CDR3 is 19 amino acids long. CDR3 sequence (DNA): TGTGCCATCAGTTTCCTTTTCGCCGCCGGGACAGGGCCAGAAGAGACCCAGTACTTC. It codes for CAISFLFAAGTGPEETQYF.

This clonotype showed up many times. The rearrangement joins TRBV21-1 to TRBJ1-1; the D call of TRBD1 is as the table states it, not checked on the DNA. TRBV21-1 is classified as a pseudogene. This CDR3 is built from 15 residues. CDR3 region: CASSIPGGRNTEAFF. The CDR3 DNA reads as TGTGCCAGCAGCATACCAGGGGGTAGGAACACTGAAGCTTTCTTT.

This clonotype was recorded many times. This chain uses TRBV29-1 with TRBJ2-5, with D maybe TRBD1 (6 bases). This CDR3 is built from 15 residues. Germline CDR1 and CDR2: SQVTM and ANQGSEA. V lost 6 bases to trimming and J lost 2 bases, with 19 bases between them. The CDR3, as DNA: TGCAGCGTCCTTGACAGGACCACAATTCAAGAGACCCAGTACTTC. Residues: CSVLDRTTIQETQYF.

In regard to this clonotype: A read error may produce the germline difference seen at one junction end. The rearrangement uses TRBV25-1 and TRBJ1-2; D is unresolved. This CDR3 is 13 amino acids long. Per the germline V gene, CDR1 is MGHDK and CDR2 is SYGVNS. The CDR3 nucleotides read TGTGCCAGCAGAGAATCAGGAGCCTATGGCTACACCTTC. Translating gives CASRESGAYGYTF.